The 28 T cell receptor beta chains below all came from one sample that was sequenced in a study of blood T cell repertoires in COVID-19. Only in-frame clones appear in the TCRdb table, and some are missing; sequencing was by immunoSEQ multiplex PCR. The sample has 100,000 to 150,000 clones; more than 85% are singletons. Input material: peripheral blood. The source is a man aged 45-65 years with COVID-19, enrolled during active disease.

The chain joins TRBV15 to TRBJ2-7; TRBD2 matches at 10 bases. CDR1 is LNHNV, CDR2 YYDKDF, per germline (reference sequence). CDR3 length: 17 amino acids. V shed 8 bases and J 3 bases; nucleotides not matched to a gene: 16. The CDR3, as DNA: TGTGCCACCGGGGGACTAGAAAGGACTAGCGGCCTCTACGAGCAGTACTTC. This encodes CATGGLERTSGLYEQYF.

The chain links TRBV4-1 to TRBJ2-1; TRBD2 might be the D (5 bases). CDR1 and CDR2 from the germline V gene are MGHRA and YSYEKL. V was trimmed by 0 bases and J by 2 bases, leaving 8 bases between them. The CDR3 spans 15 residues. CDR3 nucleotides: TGCGCCAGCAGCCAAGACGGGAATACCTACAATGAGCAGTTCTTC. Translating gives CASSQDGNTYNEQFF.

The chain is built from TRBV7-8 and TRBJ2-2; 9 bases line up with TRBD1. Germline V gene sequence: CDR1 SGHVS, CDR2 FQNEAQ. V was clipped by 3 bases and J by 2 bases; unmatched bases: 7. This CDR3 contains 17 residues. In DNA form, the CDR3 reads TGTGCCAGCAGCTTTCGGCGGACAGGGGTTAACACCGGGGAGCTGTTTTTT. Protein sequence: CASSFRRTGVNTGELFF.

This chain links TRBV6-5 with TRBJ1-1, with a tentative D call TRBD1 (5 bases). The germline gives CDR1 MNHEY, CDR2 SVGAGI. V was pared by 6 bases and J by 6 bases, with 17 bases between. The CDR3 length is 14 residues. The CDR3 DNA is TGTGCCAGCAGCTCAGACAGCCTGGGCTCTGAAGCTTTCTTT. Amino acids: CASSSDSLGSEAFF.

V gene TRBV2 combines with J gene TRBJ2-7, with 10 bases lining up with TRBD1. Trimming at V came to 8 bases and at J to 2 bases, leaving 3 bases not matched to a gene. The CDR3 contains 13 residues. Germline-derived CDR1 and CDR2 are SNHLY and FYNNEI. The CDR3 reads CASRGQGAYEQYF. CDR3 nucleotide sequence: TGTGCCAGCCGAGGACAGGGGGCCTACGAGCAGTACTTC.

This clone has just a few counts. The CDR3 loop is CAWSPSDQPQHF. The CDR3 region has the DNA TGTGCCTGGAGTCCAAGCGATCAGCCCCAGCATTTT. The chain links TRBV30 to TRBJ1-5; D remains ambiguous. V was clipped by 2 bases and J by 5 bases, with 7 bases between them. CDR1 and CDR2 from the germline V gene are GTSNPN and SVGIG (reference sequence). The CDR3 has 12 amino acids.

Only one count was recorded for this clone. J is TRBJ2-5 and V is TRBV4-1, with 9 bases identical to TRBD1. This CDR3 has 15 amino acids. V lost 4 bases, J lost 1 base, and 4 bases stayed unmatched. The V gene's germline CDR1 is MGHRA and CDR2 YSYEKL. Here the CDR3 reads CASSRKGQGQETQYF. CDR3 bases: TGCGCCAGCAGCCGAAAGGGACAGGGCCAAGAGACCCAGTACTTC.

This clone came up once. The chain has TRBV12-3 or TRBV12-4 and TRBJ2-5; D not certain. The length of the CDR3 is 11 residues. V was trimmed by 6 bases and J by 3 bases, leaving 5 bases between them. The CDR3 bases are TGTGCCAGCAGGAGTGAAGAGACCCAGTACTTC. Translated: CASRSEETQYF.

V and J are TRBV7-2 and TRBJ2-5; D remains ambiguous. Germline CDR1 reads SGHTA; CDR2 reads FQGNSA. This CDR3 contains 15 residues. The ends were cut back, 1 base at V and 4 bases at J, with 13 bases in the middle. This CDR3 reads CASSLVASSGETQYF. CDR3 DNA: TGTGCCAGCAGCTTAGTGGCCAGTTCAGGAGAGACCCAGTACTTC.

This clone was counted a single time. CDR3 DNA: TGCGCCAGCAGTACAGGGTTTGGCCGCGAGCAGTACTTC. Translation: CASSTGFGREQYF. The chain joins TRBV10-2 to TRBJ2-7; D is perhaps TRBD1 (6 bases). Deletions cut 5 bases from V and 6 bases from J, with 14 bases between. The CDR3 spans 13 residues. Germline V gene lookup returns CDR1 WSHSY and CDR2 SAAADI.

This clone was detected a few times. Other DNA sequences of this sample code for an identical CDR3. CDR3 sequence: CASSFLGTANTGELFF. CDR3 sequence (DNA): TGTGCCAGCAGTTTCCTAGGGACAGCGAACACCGGGGAGCTGTTTTTT. The J gene is TRBJ2-2, the V gene TRBV28; 7 positions match TRBD1. Germline assignment: CDR1 MDHEN and CDR2 SYDVKM. The CDR3 covers 16 residues. Trimming cost V 3 bases and J 0 bases; bases outside gene matches: 4.

This clone came up once. Other DNA sequences in this sample translate to the same CDR3. V and J are TRBV15 and TRBJ1-2; a possible D gene is TRBD1 (5 bases). Trimming removed 1 base from V and 6 bases from J, with 9 bases in between. The CDR3 has 13 residues. Per germline, CDR1 LNHNV and CDR2 YYDKDF (reference sequence). The CDR3 here is CATSRVGGDGYTF. Here the CDR3 DNA reads TGTGCCACCAGCAGAGTAGGAGGGGATGGCTACACCTTC.

This chain joins TRBV4-1 and TRBJ2-6; unclear D gene. This CDR3 contains 15 residues. The V gene lost 1 base and the J gene lost 4 bases, with 8 bases spanning the gap. CDR1 and CDR2 from the germline V gene are MGHRA and YSYEKL. In DNA, the CDR3 is TGCGCCAGCAGCCAAGGCACTGCCGGGGCCAACGTCCTGACTTTC. As protein: CASSQGTAGANVLTF.

The chain couples TRBV6-6 to TRBJ2-7, with a weak D call TRBD2 (6 bases). Germline CDR1 reads MNHNY; CDR2 reads SVGAGI (reference sequence). With 5 bases removed from V and 2 bases from J, the gap between germline ends came to 10 bases. The CDR3 sequence is 13 residues long. This CDR3 is CASSPPGAYEQYF. For the CDR3, the DNA is TGTGCCAGCAGTCCCCCGGGGGCCTACGAGCAGTACTTC.

Only one count was recorded for this clone. This chain joins TRBV11-2 and TRBJ1-6; 8 bases match TRBD1. The trim removed 4 bases at V and 7 bases at J, leaving 6 bases unmatched. The CDR3 consists of 15 residues. Germline CDR1 reads SGHAT; CDR2 reads FQNNGV. The CDR3 coding sequence is TGTGCCAGCAGCTCGAGGACAGGGAGCAATTCACCCCTCCACTTT. Translating it yields CASSSRTGSNSPLHF.

V is TRBV2 and J is TRBJ2-1, with 9 bases that match TRBD1. V shed 6 bases and J 2 bases; nucleotides not matched to a gene: 2. CDR1 SNHLY and CDR2 FYNNEI come from the germline V gene. This CDR3 contains 14 residues. CDR3 in amino acids: CASRGTGTYNEQFF. The DNA of the CDR3 is TGTGCCAGCAGGGGGACAGGGACCTACAATGAGCAGTTCTTC.

The rearrangement links TRBV20-1 to TRBJ2-7, with TRBD1 as a possible D gene (5 bases). From germline, CDR1 is DFQATT and CDR2 SNEGSKA (reference sequence). The CDR3 is 11 residues long. The germline V and J ends were trimmed by 6 bases and 6 bases, with 12 bases remaining between them. The CDR3 loop reads CSASEQGEQYF. DNA of the CDR3: TGCAGTGCGAGCGAGCAGGGCGAGCAGTACTTC.

The chain links TRBV5-1 to TRBJ2-7, with D possibly matching TRBD1 (5 bases). The CDR3 sequence is 14 residues long. The germline V and J ends were trimmed by 4 bases and 0 bases, with 11 bases remaining between them. In germline, CDR1 is SGHRS, CDR2 YFSETQ. CDR3 nucleotide sequence: TGCGCCAGCAGCCCCGGACAAAGCTCCTACGAGCAGTACGTC. Amino acids: CASSPGQSSYEQYV.

The chain links TRBV5-1 to TRBJ1-4, with 10 nucleotides matching TRBD1. Germline V CDR1 and CDR2: SGHRS, YFSETQ. V lost 2 bases to trimming and J lost 8 bases; unmatched junction nucleotides: 3. The CDR3 loop spans 14 amino acids. Written as DNA, the CDR3 is TGCGCCAGCAGCTTTGGGACAGGGGAAGAAAAACTGTTTTTT. This codes for CASSFGTGEEKLFF. Using reference TRBV5-1 and TRBJ1-4 for the parts outside the CDR3, the full variable domain is KAGVTQTPRYLIKTRGQQVTLSCSPISGHRSVSWYQQTPGQGLQFLFEYFSETQRNKGNFPGRFSGRQFSNSRSEMNVSTLELGDSALYLCASSFGTGEEKLFFGSGTQLSVL.

The genes are TRBV5-1 and TRBJ2-5; the D is unclear. V shed 4 bases and J shed 7 bases, with 20 bases lying between them. Germline assignment: CDR1 SGHRS and CDR2 YFSETQ. The CDR3 runs 15 residues. The CDR3 region is CASSTIDSLHRTQYF. The CDR3 DNA is TGCGCCAGCAGCACGATTGACTCGTTACATCGGACCCAGTACTTC.

V and J are TRBV18 and TRBJ1-2; no firm D call. The V end lost 3 bases, the J end lost 1 base, and 9 bases lay between the germline ends. Germline V gene sequence: CDR1 KGHSH, CDR2 LQKENI. This CDR3 region has 14 residues. In nucleotides, the CDR3 is TGTGCCAGCTCACCCCCGACAAATAACTATGGCTACACCTTC. Translation: CASSPPTNNYGYTF.

This sequence joins TRBV6-1 and TRBJ1-6; D is unresolved. Germline V gene lookup returns CDR1 MNHNS and CDR2 SASEGT. With 3 bases removed from V and 11 bases from J, the gap between germline ends came to 8 bases. The CDR3 sequence is 12 residues long. The CDR3 bases are TGTGCCAGCAGTGAGACACTTACACCCCTCCACTTT. Protein product: CASSETLTPLHF.

The chain joins TRBV10-3 to TRBJ1-2; D possibly corresponds to TRBD1 (5 bases). CDR1 is ENHRY and CDR2 is SYGVKD in the germline V gene. This CDR3 contains 16 residues. V lost 0 bases to trimming and J lost 2 bases, with 13 bases between them. DNA for the CDR3: TGTGCCATCAGTGAGTCCAAATGGGGCAGAAACTATGGCTACACCTTC. Translating it yields CAISESKWGRNYGYTF.

This sequence joins TRBV14 and TRBJ2-5; TRBD1 agrees at 7 bases. This CDR3 has 13 residues. V was clipped by 4 bases and J by 2 bases; unmatched bases: 1. The germline gives CDR1 SGHDN, CDR2 FVKESK. The CDR3 bases are TGTGCCAGCAGCCGGGGACAGCAAGAGACCCAGTACTTC. This sequence encodes CASSRGQQETQYF.

CDR3 bases: TGTGCCAGCAGTCCCGGGACAGGGTACAAAAACATTCAGTACTTC. Protein product: CASSPGTGYKNIQYF. This chain links TRBV25-1 with TRBJ2-4; 9 bases align to TRBD1. With V trimmed by 5 bases and J by 3 bases, 5 bases remained unmatched. CDR3 length: 15 residues. Germline V CDR1 and CDR2: MGHDK, SYGVNS.

The chain uses TRBV7-8 and TRBJ2-1; a weak D match, TRBD1 (6 bases). Trimming cost V 6 bases and J 5 bases, with 14 bases left between them. The CDR3 runs 14 residues. Germline assignment: CDR1 SGHVS and CDR2 FQNEAQ. The CDR3 DNA is TGTGCCAGCAGGGGGACAAGCCTCAACAATGAGCAGTTCTTC. It specifies CASRGTSLNNEQFF.

The genes are TRBV19 and TRBJ1-2; D remains ambiguous. With 5 bases removed from V and 5 bases from J, the gap between germline ends came to 6 bases. CDR3 length: 11 amino acids. From germline, CDR1 is LNHDA and CDR2 SQIVND (reference sequence). In DNA form, the CDR3 reads TGTGCCAGTAGTGCAGGTTATGGCTACACCTTC. It is translated as CASSAGYGYTF.

This clone occurred a few times. The V and J genes are TRBV19 and TRBJ2-7; TRBD2 matches 10 bases. Trimming took 8 bases from V and 7 from J; bases not matched to a gene: 8. The V gene's germline CDR1 is LNHDA and CDR2 SQIVND (reference sequence). The length of the CDR3 is 13 residues. CDR3 nucleotide sequence: TGTGCCAGTTCCCCGGGACTAGCGAGGGAGCAGTACGTC. Amino acids: CASSPGLAREQYV.